This is a list of T cell receptor beta chains from one sample in a study of shared clonotypes between healthy human individuals. Only in-frame clones appear in the TCRdb table, and some are missing; sequencing was by immunoSEQ multiplex PCR. Of approximately 710,000 clones in the sample, about 92% are singletons; the top ten hold about a third. The sample taken for sequencing was memory CD8+ T cells from PBMCs. All receptors derive from a man aged 18 to 30 in good health. Some clones in this sample may be carry-over from other donors' samples. Both conserved end residues are part of each CDR3. D genes are given only for firm matches. Some rows mark clone size as missing; the rest say once, few, many or name a class of expanded clone.

J gene: TRBJ1-1
D gene: .
V gene: TRBV28
clone size: .
CDR3 protein: CASSRLGGAEAFF
CDR3 DNA: TGTGCCAGCAGCCGCCTCGGTGGGGCTGAAGCTTTCTTT

J gene: TRBJ1-1
D gene: TRBD1
V gene: TRBV4-2
clone size: .
CDR3 protein: CASSQGTGLTEAFF
CDR3 DNA: TGTGCCAGCAGCCAAGGGACAGGGTTAACTGAAGCTTTCTTT

J gene: TRBJ2-7
D gene: .
V gene: TRBV7-9
clone size: .
CDR3 protein: CASSLGPSYEQYF
CDR3 DNA: TGTGCCAGCAGCTTAGGCCCTTCCTACGAGCAGTACTTC

J gene: TRBJ1-2
D gene: .
V gene: TRBV13
clone size: once
CDR3 protein: CASSLGRNPGYGYTF
CDR3 DNA: TGTGCCAGCAGCTTAGGACGAAACCCCGGCTATGGCTACACCTTC

J gene: TRBJ2-7
D gene: TRBD2
V gene: TRBV7-9
clone size: once
CDR3 protein: CASSFGLAGGEYHYEQYF
CDR3 DNA: TGTGCCAGCAGCTTCGGGCTAGCGGGAGGGGAATATCACTACGAGCAGTACTTC

J gene: TRBJ2-7
D gene: .
V gene: TRBV27
clone size: .
CDR3 protein: CASSLGKGYEQYF
CDR3 DNA: TGTGCCAGCAGTTTGGGGAAAGGGTACGAGCAGTACTTC

J gene: TRBJ2-1
D gene: .
V gene: TRBV7-8
clone size: .
CDR3 protein: CASSLAAGGFSSYNEQFF
CDR3 DNA: TGTGCCAGCAGCTTAGCGGCTGGCGGATTCAGCTCCTACAATGAGCAGTTCTTC

J gene: TRBJ2-7
D gene: .
V gene: TRBV7-6
clone size: .
CDR3 protein: CASSLAGRYEQYF
CDR3 DNA: TGTGCCAGCAGCTTAGCTGGGAGGTACGAGCAGTACTTC

J gene: TRBJ1-5
D gene: .
V gene: TRBV7-9
clone size: .
CDR3 protein: CASSLAYQPQHF
CDR3 DNA: TGTGCCAGCAGCTTAGCGTACCAGCCCCAGCATTTT

J gene: TRBJ2-4
D gene: .
V gene: TRBV21-1
clone size: .
CDR3 protein: CASSPRVGDRGKNIQYF
CDR3 DNA: TGTGCCAGCAGCCCCCGCGTTGGGGATCGGGGCAAAAACATTCAGTACTTC

J gene: TRBJ2-7
D gene: TRBD2
V gene: TRBV7-2
clone size: .
CDR3 protein: CASSLGLAVDYEQYF
CDR3 DNA: TGTGCCAGCAGCTTAGGGCTAGCGGTAGATTACGAGCAGTACTTC

J gene: TRBJ2-7
D gene: .
V gene: TRBV7-3
clone size: many
CDR3 protein: CASSLEYSYRPYEQYF
CDR3 DNA: TGTGCCAGCAGCTTAGAATATAGCTACAGGCCCTACGAGCAGTACTTC

J gene: TRBJ2-1
D gene: TRBD2
V gene: TRBV9
clone size: .
CDR3 protein: CASSVVAGGHNEQFF
CDR3 DNA: TGTGCCAGCAGCGTAGTTGCGGGAGGGCACAATGAGCAGTTCTTC

J gene: TRBJ2-6
D gene: TRBD1
V gene: TRBV19
clone size: .
CDR3 protein: CASNDPTGDSGANVLTF
CDR3 DNA: TGTGCCAGTAACGATCCGACAGGGGATTCTGGGGCCAACGTCCTGACTTTC

J gene: TRBJ2-7
D gene: TRBD2
V gene: TRBV5-6
clone size: once
CDR3 protein: CASSHPPGLRSYEQYF
CDR3 DNA: TGTGCCAGCAGCCACCCCCCGGGACTACGATCCTACGAGCAGTACTTC

J gene: TRBJ1-1
D gene: .
V gene: TRBV30
clone size: many
CDR3 protein: CAWRRGNTEAFF
CDR3 DNA: TGTGCCTGGAGAAGGGGGAACACTGAAGCTTTCTTT

J gene: TRBJ1-1
D gene: TRBD1
V gene: TRBV27
clone size: .
CDR3 protein: CASTPGQGSTEAFF
CDR3 DNA: TGTGCCAGCACACCGGGACAGGGGTCCACTGAAGCTTTCTTT

J gene: TRBJ2-7
D gene: .
V gene: TRBV7-9
clone size: .
CDR3 protein: CASSLGYNYEQYF
CDR3 DNA: TGTGCCAGCAGCTTAGGGTACAACTACGAGCAGTACTTC

J gene: TRBJ2-1
D gene: .
V gene: TRBV2
clone size: .
CDR3 protein: CASSLWGDRESFF
CDR3 DNA: TGTGCCAGCAGCCTATGGGGAGATCGGGAATCGTTCTTC

J gene: TRBJ2-2
D gene: TRBD2
V gene: TRBV27
clone size: .
CDR3 protein: CASNTLMREHGELFF
CDR3 DNA: TGTGCCAGCAATACCTTGATGCGGGAGCACGGGGAGCTGTTTTTT

J gene: TRBJ1-2
D gene: .
V gene: TRBV5-1
clone size: .
CDR3 protein: CASSLDSYTF
CDR3 DNA: TGCGCCAGCAGCTTGGATAGCTACACCTTC

J gene: TRBJ2-2
D gene: .
V gene: TRBV9
clone size: .
CDR3 protein: CASSVPRQGAYTGELFF
CDR3 DNA: TGTGCCAGCAGCGTACCGCGGCAGGGTGCGTACACCGGGGAGCTGTTTTTT

J gene: TRBJ2-7
D gene: .
V gene: TRBV11-2
clone size: .
CDR3 protein: CASSLAPGPRYEQYF
CDR3 DNA: TGTGCCAGCAGCTTAGCCCCGGGCCCCCGCTACGAGCAGTACTTC

J gene: TRBJ2-1
D gene: .
V gene: TRBV4-1
clone size: .
CDR3 protein: CASSQPFGGNEQFF
CDR3 DNA: TGCGCCAGCAGCCAACCGTTTGGGGGGAATGAGCAGTTCTTC

J gene: TRBJ2-2
D gene: .
V gene: TRBV7-2
clone size: .
CDR3 protein: CASSPHRELFF
CDR3 DNA: TGTGCCAGCAGTCCTCACCGGGAGCTGTTTTTT

J gene: TRBJ2-3
D gene: .
V gene: TRBV10-3
clone size: .
CDR3 protein: CAISESAGDTQYF
CDR3 DNA: TGTGCCATCAGTGAGTCGGCCGGAGATACGCAGTATTTT

J gene: TRBJ2-1
D gene: TRBD2
V gene: TRBV9
clone size: .
CDR3 protein: CASSASGNEQFF
CDR3 DNA: TGTGCCAGCAGCGCTAGCGGGAATGAGCAGTTCTTC

J gene: TRBJ2-5
D gene: .
V gene: TRBV9
clone size: .
CDR3 protein: CASSPSGRQETQYF
CDR3 DNA: TGTGCCAGCAGCCCCAGCGGAAGGCAAGAGACCCAGTACTTC

J gene: TRBJ1-2
D gene: .
V gene: TRBV5-3
clone size: .
CDR3 protein: CAPHRKLNRNYGYTF
CDR3 DNA: TGTGCCCCCCACAGAAAATTAAACAGAAACTATGGCTACACCTTC

J gene: TRBJ1-3
D gene: .
V gene: TRBV4-3
clone size: once
CDR3 protein: CASSQGSRTAGNTIYF
CDR3 DNA: TGCGCCAGCAGCCAAGGAAGCCGGACGGCTGGAAACACCATATATTTT

J gene: TRBJ1-2
D gene: .
V gene: TRBV9
clone size: .
CDR3 protein: CASSVEGAGARGYTF
CDR3 DNA: TGTGCCAGCAGCGTAGAAGGAGCGGGGGCGCGAGGCTACACCTTC

J gene: TRBJ2-7
D gene: .
V gene: TRBV27
clone size: .
CDR3 protein: CASSLAGDGNYEQYF
CDR3 DNA: TGTGCCAGCAGTTTGGCAGGGGATGGGAACTACGAGCAGTACTTC

J gene: TRBJ2-1
D gene: TRBD1
V gene: TRBV28
clone size: once
CDR3 protein: CATRDRRSSYNEQFF
CDR3 DNA: TGTGCCACCCGGGACAGGAGAAGCTCCTACAATGAGCAGTTCTTC

J gene: TRBJ2-7
D gene: TRBD1
V gene: TRBV27
clone size: .
CDR3 protein: CATRPGTGIYEQYF
CDR3 DNA: TGTGCCACCCGACCCGGGACAGGGATCTACGAGCAGTACTTC

J gene: TRBJ2-7
D gene: .
V gene: TRBV29-1
clone size: .
CDR3 protein: CSVGLGRGEQYF
CDR3 DNA: TGCAGCGTTGGCCTTGGTCGGGGCGAGCAGTACTTC

J gene: TRBJ2-7
D gene: TRBD1
V gene: TRBV14
clone size: .
CDR3 protein: CASSQKDRAYEQYF
CDR3 DNA: TGTGCCAGCAGCCAGAAGGACAGGGCTTACGAGCAGTACTTC

J gene: TRBJ2-1
D gene: TRBD2
V gene: TRBV6-4
clone size: .
CDR3 protein: CASSDSGLAGVRSYNEQFF
CDR3 DNA: TGTGCCAGCAGTGACTCCGGACTAGCGGGAGTTAGGTCCTACAATGAGCAGTTCTTC

J gene: TRBJ2-2
D gene: .
V gene: TRBV10-3
clone size: once
CDR3 protein: CAISELPGRYTGELFF
CDR3 DNA: TGTGCCATCAGTGAGCTCCCAGGGAGGTACACCGGGGAGCTGTTTTTT

J gene: TRBJ2-4
D gene: TRBD2
V gene: TRBV14
clone size: many
CDR3 protein: CASSSTSGKSKNIQYF
CDR3 DNA: TGTGCCAGCAGCTCCACTAGCGGGAAATCCAAAAACATTCAGTACTTC

J gene: TRBJ2-1
D gene: TRBD1
V gene: TRBV19
clone size: once
CDR3 protein: CASIGGGQGVYEQFF
CDR3 DNA: TGTGCCAGTATTGGAGGGGGACAGGGGGTATATGAGCAGTTCTTC

J gene: TRBJ2-7
D gene: TRBD2
V gene: TRBV5-6
clone size: .
CDR3 protein: CASSPRGNSYEQYF
CDR3 DNA: TGTGCCAGCAGCCCGCGGGGGAACTCCTACGAGCAGTACTTC

J gene: TRBJ2-7
D gene: .
V gene: TRBV11-2
clone size: .
CDR3 protein: CASSFVQAGPFYEQYF
CDR3 DNA: TGTGCCAGCAGCTTCGTTCAAGCGGGCCCTTTCTACGAGCAGTACTTC